This TCR beta chain is from a study of blood T cell repertoires in COVID-19. Profiling relied on immunoSEQ multiplex PCR, and the TCRdb table lists in-frame clones only, not all of them. There are 100,000 to 120,000 clones in the sample; 60% to 80% occur only once, and 16% lies in the top ten. This receptor was obtained from a woman older than 75 with active or convalescent COVID-19. Source material: peripheral blood.

The chain's CDR3 is CASSNRVGQSEQYF. CDR3 DNA: TGTGCCAGCAGCAACAGGGTTGGCCAGTCCGAGCAGTACTTC. The chain uses TRBV7-2 and TRBJ2-7; tentative D call: TRBD1 (6 bases). Trimming cost V 5 bases and J 6 bases, with 17 bases left between them. Germline assignment: CDR1 SGHTA and CDR2 FQGNSA. The CDR3 covers 14 residues.